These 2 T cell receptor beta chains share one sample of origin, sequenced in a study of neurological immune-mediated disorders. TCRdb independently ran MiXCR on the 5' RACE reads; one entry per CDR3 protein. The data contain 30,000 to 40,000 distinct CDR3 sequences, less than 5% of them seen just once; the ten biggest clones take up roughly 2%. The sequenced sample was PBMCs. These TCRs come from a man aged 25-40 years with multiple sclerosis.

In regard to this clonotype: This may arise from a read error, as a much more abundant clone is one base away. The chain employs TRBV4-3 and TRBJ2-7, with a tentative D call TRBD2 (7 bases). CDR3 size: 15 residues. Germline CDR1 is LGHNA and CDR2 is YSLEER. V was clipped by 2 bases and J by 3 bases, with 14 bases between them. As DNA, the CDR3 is TGCGCCAGCAGCCAAAAACCAGGGGAGGGCTACGAGCAGTACTTC. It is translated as CASSQKPGEGYEQYF.

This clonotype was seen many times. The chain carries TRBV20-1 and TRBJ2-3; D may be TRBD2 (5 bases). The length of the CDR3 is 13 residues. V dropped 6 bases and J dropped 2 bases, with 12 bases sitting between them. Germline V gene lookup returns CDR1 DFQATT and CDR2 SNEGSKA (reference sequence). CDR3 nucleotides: TGCAGTGCCGAGGGTAGGGACACAGATACGCAGTATTTT. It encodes CSAEGRDTDTQYF.